A single sample is the source of the 30 T cell receptor beta chains below, sequenced in a study of cytomegalovirus exposure and HLA in healthy donors. This PCR relied on a set of 60 Vbeta primers and 13 Jbeta primers. Clones were sequenced by immunoSEQ multiplex PCR, and TCRdb holds only the in-frame ones, with some missing. Among about 160,000 clones, approximately 60% were seen once, and the ten largest hold 7% to 8.5%. Sequencing was carried out using PBMCs. All receptors derive from a woman aged 55 to 70 in good health and CMV-seropositive.

This clone has just a few counts. This chain links TRBV30 with TRBJ2-3, with 10 bases matching TRBD1. This CDR3 has 15 residues. From germline, CDR1 is GTSNPN and CDR2 SVGIG (reference sequence). V dropped 7 bases and J dropped 3; count of bases not matched to a gene: 10. The CDR3 is CALILPGQGTDTQYF. The CDR3 DNA follows: TGTGCCTTGATACTACCGGGACAGGGGACAGATACGCAGTATTTT.

The V gene is TRBV7-3, the J gene TRBJ2-1; 7 positions agree with TRBD2. The junction had 4 bases not matched to a gene; V was cut back by 2 bases and J by 3 bases. The CDR3 is made up of 15 amino acids. In germline, CDR1 is SGHTA, CDR2 FQGTGA. As DNA, the CDR3 is TGTGCCAGCAGCTTAGGGGGAGGGCGCTACAATGAGCAGTTCTTC. The encoded protein is CASSLGGGRYNEQFF. The complete variable domain, with remaining parts taken from reference TRBV7-3 and TRBJ2-1, reads GAGVSQTPSNKVTEKGKYVELRCDPISGHTALYWYRQSLGQGPEFLIYFQGTGAADDSGLPNDRFFAVRPEGSVSTLKIQRTERGDSAVYLCASSLGGGRYNEQFFGPGTRLTVL.

This clone was seen only once. The chain combines TRBV19 with TRBJ2-3; the D gene is possibly TRBD2 (6 bases). Germline CDR1 LNHDA, CDR2 SQIVND (reference sequence). V lost 6 bases and J lost 2, with 9 bases in between. The CDR3 extends over 13 amino acids. CDR3 sequence (DNA): TGTGCCAGTAGGACTAGTACCACAGATACGCAGTATTTT. Amino acid sequence: CASRTSTTDTQYF.

This rearrangement joins TRBV9 to TRBJ2-5, with 15 bases fitting TRBD2. The V and J ends lost 4 bases and 2 bases, in that order; junction bases with no gene match: 9. The CDR3 contains 18 residues. Germline assignment: CDR1 SGDLS and CDR2 YYNGEE. The DNA for the CDR3 is TGTGCCAGCAGCCTCACGGGACTAGCGGGAGGAGGGCAAGAGACCCAGTACTTC. Protein: CASSLTGLAGGGQETQYF.

The chain recombines TRBV7-9 with TRBJ1-5, with 7 nucleotides matching TRBD1. After removal of 2 bases from V and 2 bases from J, the junction contained 0 bases not matched to a gene. This CDR3 spans 14 amino acids. Germline V gene data show CDR1 as SEHNR and CDR2 as FQNEAQ (reference sequence). CDR3 nucleotide sequence: TGTGCCAGCAGCTTACAGGGGGGCAATCAGCCCCAGCATTTT. Translation gives CASSLQGGNQPQHF.

This clone was found a few times. V and J are TRBV7-9 and TRBJ1-2; D gene ambiguous. The CDR3 totals 14 residues. Trimming pared 5 bases from V and 4 bases from J, leaving 14 bases between. The germline V gene encodes CDR1 SEHNR and CDR2 FQNEAQ (reference sequence). The CDR3 reads CASSVGGFVYGYTF. The CDR3 region has the DNA TGTGCCAGCAGCGTGGGAGGATTCGTCTATGGCTACACCTTC.

The CDR3 is CASSQAPGPETQYF. The CDR3 DNA sequence: TGCGCCAGCAGCCAAGCCCCAGGGCCAGAGACCCAGTACTTC. The gene calls are TRBV4-1 and TRBJ2-5, with D maybe TRBD1 (5 bases). The CDR3 spans 14 residues. Germline CDR1 MGHRA, CDR2 YSYEKL. Between the trimmed V and J ends, which lost 1 base and 4 bases, there was a span of 10 bases.

This clone was counted a few times. The rearrangement joins TRBV9 to TRBJ1-2, with 7 nucleotides matching TRBD1. CDR1 is SGDLS and CDR2 is YYNGEE in the germline V gene. Trimming at V came to 0 bases and at J to 4 bases, leaving 3 bases not matched to a gene. This CDR3 has 14 amino acids. CDR3 sequence: CASSVEAGGYGYTF. The CDR3 coding sequence is TGTGCCAGCAGCGTAGAGGCAGGGGGCTATGGCTACACCTTC.

V usage is TRBV4-3 and J usage is TRBJ2-1; TRBD2 matches at 8 bases. The CDR3 is made up of 17 amino acids. V lost 2 bases and J lost 1; bases outside the gene matches: 7. The germline gives CDR1 LGHNA, CDR2 YSLEER. The CDR3: CASSQSSRGGSYNEQFF. The CDR3 DNA is TGCGCCAGCAGCCAAAGCTCTCGCGGGGGGTCCTACAATGAGCAGTTCTTC.

The V and J genes are TRBV18 and TRBJ2-2, with 12 bases that match TRBD2. There are 17 residues in the CDR3. Losses at the gene ends were 6 bases for V and 5 bases for J; bases not matched to a gene: 10. Germline V CDR1 and CDR2: KGHSH, LQKENI. CDR3 protein: CASSLRLAGERTGELFF. The CDR3 DNA reads TGTGCCAGCTCCCTCCGACTAGCGGGAGAGAGAACCGGGGAGCTGTTTTTT.

V is TRBV7-9 and J is TRBJ2-3; the D gene is possibly TRBD2 (6 bases). This CDR3 is built from 13 residues. Germline V gene data show CDR1 as SEHNR and CDR2 as FQNEAQ (reference sequence). CDR3 in DNA: TGTGCGGGTAGAGGGAGCGGGACAGATACGCAGTATTTT. The encoded protein is CAGRGSGTDTQYF.

The genes are TRBV5-4 and TRBJ2-2; TRBD2 agrees at 11 bases. The CDR3 covers 16 residues. V was clipped by 4 bases and J by 6 bases; unmatched bases: 8. The germline V gene encodes CDR1 SGHNT and CDR2 YYREEE (reference sequence). CDR3 residues: CASSPFSGRAAGELFF. The CDR3 DNA follows: TGTGCCAGCAGCCCCTTTAGCGGGAGGGCGGCCGGGGAGCTGTTTTTT.

This chain joins TRBV29-1 and TRBJ1-1; 7 bases agree with TRBD1. After removal of 6 bases from V and 0 bases from J, the junction contained 7 bases not matched to a gene. The CDR3 has 14 amino acids. CDR1 and CDR2 from the germline V gene are SQVTM and ANQGSEA. The CDR3 sequence is CSVAGTDLNTEAFF. The CDR3 DNA reads as TGCAGCGTCGCAGGGACAGATCTGAACACTGAAGCTTTCTTT.

The gene calls are TRBV5-1 and TRBJ2-5, with 7 nucleotides matching TRBD2. The CDR3 consists of 15 residues. From germline, CDR1 is SGHRS and CDR2 YFSETQ. V was pared by 2 bases and J by 4 bases, with 8 bases of the junction left unmatched. The CDR3 is CASSLGGSKGETQYF. The CDR3, as DNA: TGCGCCAGCAGCTTAGGCGGGAGTAAGGGAGAGACCCAGTACTTC.

A few counts support this clone. This chain uses TRBV30 with TRBJ2-5; D gene ambiguous. With 0 bases removed from V and 5 bases from J, the gap between germline ends came to 13 bases. Per germline, CDR1 GTSNPN and CDR2 SVGIG (reference sequence). The CDR3 loop spans 14 amino acids. CDR3 sequence: CAWSVWAFRETQYF. As DNA, the CDR3 is TGTGCCTGGAGTGTTTGGGCTTTCAGGGAGACCCAGTACTTC.

This clone was seen more than once but under ten times. V usage is TRBV9 and J usage is TRBJ1-1, with 7 bases fitting TRBD1. V shed 1 base, J shed 7 bases, and the junction held 7 bases outside the gene matches. Germline V gene lookup returns CDR1 SGDLS and CDR2 YYNGEE. The CDR3 is 14 amino acids. The CDR3 loop reads CASSVTGQADEAFF. The CDR3 nucleotides are TGTGCCAGCAGCGTAACCGGACAGGCAGATGAAGCTTTCTTT.

The rearrangement uses TRBV5-4 and TRBJ2-7; 8 bases agree with TRBD2. V shed 4 bases, J shed 4 bases, and the junction held 7 bases outside the gene matches. Germline values: CDR1 SGHNT, CDR2 YYREEE (reference sequence). The CDR3 spans 14 residues. CDR3 DNA sequence: TGTGCCAGCAGCCTAAGCGGGAGTCGGTACGAGCAGTACTTC. Translated: CASSLSGSRYEQYF. Supplemented by reference TRBV5-4 and TRBJ2-7, the full variable domain reads ETGVTQSPTHLIKTRGQQVTLRCSSQSGHNTVSWYQQALGQGPQFIFQYYREEENGRGNFPPRFSGLQFPNYSSELNVNALELDDSALYLCASSLSGSRYEQYFGPGTRLTVT.

The chain couples TRBV2 to TRBJ2-7; a possible D gene is TRBD1 (6 bases). Trimming left V 6 bases short and J 4 bases short, with 19 bases between. This CDR3 contains 15 residues. The germline V gene has CDR1 SNHLY and CDR2 FYNNEI. The CDR3 reads CASRAGTGNFYEQYF. DNA of the CDR3: TGTGCCAGCAGGGCCGGAACAGGGAATTTTTACGAGCAGTACTTC. Full variable domain (outside the CDR3, taken from reference TRBV2 and TRBJ2-7): EPEVTQTPSHQVTQMGQEVILRCVPISNHLYFYWYRQILGQKVEFLVSFYNNEISEKSEIFDDQFSVERPDGSNFTLKIRSTKLEDSAMYFCASRAGTGNFYEQYFGPGTRLTVT.

The chain combines TRBV9 with TRBJ2-2; 16 bases are a match to TRBD2. The CDR3 has 18 amino acids. Trimming took 4 bases from V and 7 from J; bases not matched to a gene: 10. Germline V CDR1 and CDR2: SGDLS, YYNGEE. The CDR3 sequence: CASSTGGLAGGWGGELFF. The CDR3 coding sequence is TGTGCCAGCAGCACCGGGGGACTAGCGGGAGGGTGGGGCGGGGAGCTGTTTTTT. The whole variable domain, filled in from reference TRBV9 and TRBJ2-2, reads DSGVTQTPKHLITATGQRVTLRCSPRSGDLSVYWYQQSLDQGLQFLIQYYNGEERAKGNILERFSAQQFPDLHSELNLSSLELGDSALYFCASSTGGLAGGWGGELFFGEGSRLTVL.

This chain uses TRBV7-9 with TRBJ2-3; 7 nucleotides align to TRBD1. In germline, CDR1 is SEHNR, CDR2 FQNEAQ (reference sequence). V shed 5 bases and J 0 bases; nucleotides not matched to a gene: 5. CDR3 length equals 15 residues. The CDR3 region is CASSPRDSSTDTQYF. The DNA for the CDR3 is TGTGCCAGCAGCCCCAGGGACAGTAGCACAGATACGCAGTATTTT. The full variable domain, in which reference TRBV7-9 and TRBJ2-3 provide the parts outside the CDR3, is DTGVSQNPRHKITKRGQNVTFRCDPISEHNRLYWYRQTLGQGPEFLTYFQNEAQLEKSRLLSDRFSAERPKGSFSTLEIQRTEQGDSAMYLCASSPRDSSTDTQYFGPGTRLTVL.

The rearrangement joins TRBV2 to TRBJ2-2; D is ambiguous. This CDR3 is 13 amino acids long. Per germline, CDR1 SNHLY and CDR2 FYNNEI. V shed 4 bases and J shed 4 bases, with 7 bases lying between them. The CDR3 loop is CASSVAPTGELFF. The DNA for the CDR3 is TGTGCCAGCAGTGTGGCCCCCACCGGGGAGCTGTTTTTT.

V is TRBV5-1 and J is TRBJ2-7; TRBD2 aligns across 7 bases. The length of the CDR3 is 14 residues. CDR1 is SGHRS and CDR2 is YFSETQ in the germline V gene. Losses at the gene ends were 5 bases for V and 3 bases for J; bases not matched to a gene: 8. The CDR3 DNA is TGCGCCAGCAGAATGTCGGGAGGACGCTACGAGCAGTACTTC. Translating gives CASRMSGGRYEQYF.

The genes are TRBV9 and TRBJ2-1, with D unclear. V lost 0 bases and J lost 6, with 10 bases in between. The V gene's germline CDR1 is SGDLS and CDR2 YYNGEE. The CDR3 runs 14 residues. The DNA of the CDR3 is TGTGCCAGCAGCGTAGTCGCGGCGCCCAATGAGCAGTTCTTC. Translated: CASSVVAAPNEQFF.

This rearrangement joins TRBV6-5 to TRBJ2-7; D is possibly TRBD1 (5 bases). The CDR3 has 11 residues. Trimming shortened V by 5 bases and J by 7 bases, and 9 bases separated the two germline ends. Germline loops: CDR1 MNHEY, CDR2 SVGAGI. CDR3 in amino acids: CASSNNREQYF. Here the CDR3 DNA reads TGTGCCAGCAGTAACAACAGGGAGCAGTACTTC.

This chain links TRBV28 with TRBJ2-7; TRBD1 matches 7 bases. With V trimmed by 2 bases and J by 2 bases, 9 bases remained unmatched. This CDR3 is 16 amino acids long. The germline V gene encodes CDR1 MDHEN and CDR2 SYDVKM. DNA for the CDR3: TGTGCCAGCAGTTTAGGACCTCGGGACAGTACCTACGAGCAGTACTTC. This codes for CASSLGPRDSTYEQYF. Full variable domain (missing parts from reference TRBV28 and TRBJ2-7): DVKVTQSSRYLVKRTGEKVFLECVQDMDHENMFWYRQDPGLGLRLIYFSYDVKMKEKGDIPEGYSVSREKKERFSLILESASTNQTSMYLCASSLGPRDSTYEQYFGPGTRLTVT.

The DNA of the CDR3 is TGTGCCAGCAGTTTGGCAGTATCCTACGAGCAGTACTTC. Residues: CASSLAVSYEQYF. J is TRBJ2-7 and V is TRBV28; D ambiguous. Trimming took off 3 bases at V and 1 base at J, with 7 bases between the two ends. Germline CDR1 reads MDHEN; CDR2 reads SYDVKM. There are 13 residues in the CDR3.

This chain joins TRBV6-1 and TRBJ2-5, with 11 nucleotides matching TRBD2. The CDR3 extends over 15 amino acids. Unmatched junction bases numbered 13, after V lost 5 bases and J lost 11 bases. Germline values: CDR1 MNHNS, CDR2 SASEGT. CDR3 loop: CASSFGTSGPGEQYF. The CDR3 region has the DNA TGTGCCAGCAGTTTTGGGACTAGCGGACCGGGGGAGCAGTACTTC.

V gene TRBV7-3 combines with J gene TRBJ2-3, with TRBD2 matching over 10 bases. The germline V gene has CDR1 SGHTA and CDR2 FQGTGA. The CDR3 runs to 19 residues. The J segment lost 2 bases and the V segment lost 4 bases, leaving 15 bases of the junction unmatched. CDR3 residues: CASSSLRLAGEGITDTQYF. CDR3 coding DNA: TGTGCCAGCAGCTCCCTACGGCTAGCGGGAGAGGGGATCACAGATACGCAGTATTTT.

The genes are TRBV2 and TRBJ2-7; weak D call: TRBD2 (5 bases). Germline CDR1 SNHLY, CDR2 FYNNEI. This CDR3 is built from 12 residues. Trimming left V 7 bases short and J 5 bases short, with 12 bases between. The CDR3: CASMGVADEQYF. The CDR3 coding sequence is TGTGCCAGCATGGGAGTAGCCGACGAGCAGTACTTC.

The rearrangement links TRBV27 to TRBJ2-3; D is perhaps TRBD2 (6 bases). The CDR3 is 15 amino acids. Trimming stripped 5 bases from V and 5 bases from J, with 17 bases between. Germline CDR1 reads MNHEY; CDR2 reads SMNVEV (reference sequence). The CDR3 sequence: CASSGPGVMGDTQYF. The CDR3 DNA is TGTGCCAGCAGTGGTCCGGGGGTAATGGGAGATACGCAGTATTTT.